One sample yielded the 29 T cell receptor beta chains listed below, sequenced in a study of T-cell reconstitution after alpha-beta-depleted transplantation in children. Preparing the TCRbeta library involved the use of unique molecular identifiers. TCRdb redid the calling of the PCR reads with MiXCR, one entry per CDR3 protein. The table lists 190,000 or so distinct CDR3 sequences, roughly 15% of them singletons. The sequencing here drew on PBMCs from the stem cell graft donor, taken from the stem cell graft. Every receptor here comes from a human donor who donated a stem cell graft to a child with acute lymphoblastic leukemia.

The table lists this clonotype with many counts. The V call is TRBV5-1, the J call TRBJ1-1; D is possibly TRBD1 (6 bases). From germline, CDR1 is SGHRS and CDR2 YFSETQ. This CDR3 has 15 amino acids. Trimming shortened V by 3 bases and J by 3 bases, and 15 bases separated the two germline ends. CDR3 loop: CASSSGGRGHTEAFF. The DNA of the CDR3 is TGCGCCAGCAGCTCCGGCGGCAGGGGCCACACTGAAGCTTTCTTT.

V is TRBV28 and J is TRBJ1-2; maybe TRBD1 (6 bases). Germline V lookup: CDR1 MDHEN, CDR2 SYDVKM. CDR3 length: 15 amino acids. The germline V and J ends were trimmed by 6 bases and 0 bases, with 14 bases remaining between them. The CDR3 reads CASSERTAANYGYTF. The CDR3, as DNA: TGTGCCAGCAGCGAACGGACAGCCGCTAACTATGGCTACACCTTC.

In its sample, this clonotype was seen many times. This sequence joins TRBV20-1 and TRBJ2-7, with D perhaps TRBD2 (6 bases). This CDR3 has 15 amino acids. V lost 0 bases and J lost 3, with 15 bases in between. Germline V gene lookup returns CDR1 DFQATT and CDR2 SNEGSKA (reference sequence). CDR3: CSARDPGTPLYEQYF. The DNA of the CDR3 is TGCAGTGCTAGAGATCCCGGGACTCCTCTCTACGAGCAGTACTTC.

This clonotype was found many times. V is TRBV3-1 and J is TRBJ1-1; tentatively, D is TRBD1 (5 bases). Germline values: CDR1 LGHDT, CDR2 YNNKEL (reference sequence). The CDR3 spans 13 residues. V dropped 1 base and J dropped 7 bases, with 10 bases sitting between them. CDR3 in DNA: TGTGCCAGCAGCCAAGGGTTGGGGCTTGAAGCTTTCTTT. Protein: CASSQGLGLEAFF.

The chain recombines TRBV12-3 or TRBV12-4 with TRBJ1-2; D gene unclear. Between the trimmed V and J ends, which lost 6 bases and 4 bases, there was a span of 15 bases. This CDR3 region has 14 residues. The CDR3 DNA sequence: TGTGCCAGCAGCCAAAGTGCCCACATCTATGGCTACACCTTC. Its protein product is CASSQSAHIYGYTF.

The V and J genes are TRBV5-1 and TRBJ2-1; 8 nucleotides agree with TRBD2. This CDR3 is 18 amino acids long. J gave up 1 base and V 7 bases, and 16 bases lay outside the gene matches. In germline, CDR1 is SGHRS, CDR2 YFSETQ. CDR3 in DNA: TGCGCCAGCTACCCGGGGAGCGGGGGTATCATATCCTACAATGAGCAGTTCTTC. It specifies CASYPGSGGIISYNEQFF.

This clonotype was seen a single time. It may be a read error: a sequence one base away is much more abundant. The V call is TRBV29-1, the J call TRBJ2-7, with no clear D. The germline V gene has CDR1 SQVTM and CDR2 ANQGSEA. V dropped 6 bases and J dropped 2 bases, with 14 bases sitting between them. The CDR3 loop spans 13 amino acids. Here the CDR3 DNA reads TGCAGCGTCCAACACAGAGATACCTACGAGCAGTACTTC. It is translated as CSVQHRDTYEQYF.

This clonotype came up many times. This chain connects TRBV12-3 or TRBV12-4 to TRBJ1-5; no clear D gene. The CDR3 spans 15 residues. The V and J ends lost 6 bases and 0 bases respectively, with 12 bases between them. CDR3 nucleotides: TGTGCCAGCAGACTCACAGATACTAGCAATCAGCCCCAGCATTTT. It codes for CASRLTDTSNQPQHF.

This clonotype was seen repeatedly, ten times or more. The V call is TRBV4-2, the J call TRBJ2-3, with 8 bases fitting TRBD2. CDR3 length equals 16 residues. Trimming at V came to 6 bases and at J to 0 bases, leaving 8 bases not matched to a gene. Germline CDR1 LGHNA, CDR2 YNFKEQ. The CDR3 region has the DNA TGTGCCAGCAGTGCTAGACTAGCGACTAGCACAGATACGCAGTATTTT. The encoded protein is CASSARLATSTDTQYF.

At least ten counts were recorded for this clonotype. This chain uses TRBV7-9 with TRBJ2-3; 10 positions match TRBD2. CDR1 SEHNR and CDR2 FQNEAQ come from the germline V gene (reference sequence). This CDR3 has 17 amino acids. Losses at the gene ends were 6 bases for V and 2 bases for J; bases not matched to a gene: 11. DNA for the CDR3: TGTGCCAGCAGACATAGCGGGGGGATTCCCACCACAGATACGCAGTATTTT. Residues: CASRHSGGIPTTDTQYF.

This clonotype came up a few times. The chain carries TRBV5-1 and TRBJ1-1, with D possibly TRBD1 on 5 matching bases. Trimming removed 0 bases from V and 6 bases from J, with 12 bases in between. CDR3 length: 14 residues. CDR1 SGHRS and CDR2 YFSETQ come from the germline V gene. DNA of the CDR3: TGCGCCAGCAGCTTGGGGACGGGGACCCCTGAAGCTTTCTTT. Translation gives CASSLGTGTPEAFF.

A remark on this clonotype: A much larger clone lies one base from this, so it may be a read error. The chain has TRBV7-8 and TRBJ2-3, with D perhaps TRBD2 (6 bases). This CDR3 is built from 18 residues. V shed 4 bases and J shed 0 bases, with 20 bases lying between them. Germline V gene lookup returns CDR1 SGHVS and CDR2 FQNEAQ. The CDR3 reads CASSSVWRADTSTDTQYF. The CDR3 DNA reads as TGTGCCAGCAGCTCAGTGTGGAGGGCTGACACTAGCACAGATACGCAGTATTTT.

The chain uses TRBV29-1 and TRBJ2-5; tentative D call: TRBD1 (5 bases). Germline V lookup: CDR1 SQVTM, CDR2 ANQGSEA. The CDR3 is 12 amino acids. V was clipped by 5 bases and J by 6 bases, with 13 bases between them. The CDR3 DNA follows: TGCAGCGTTCGTCAGGGCGCGAAGACCCAGTACTTC. Its protein is CSVRQGAKTQYF.

This clonotype was seen repeatedly, ten times or more. The V call is TRBV5-1, the J call TRBJ2-1; D may be TRBD1 or TRBD2 (5 bases each). Germline-derived CDR1 and CDR2 are SGHRS and YFSETQ. Trimming shortened V by 4 bases and J by 0 bases, and 11 bases separated the two germline ends. The length of the CDR3 is 15 residues. The CDR3 here is CASSRGPYSYNEQFF. The CDR3 bases are TGCGCCAGCAGCCGGGGACCCTACTCCTACAATGAGCAGTTCTTC.

This clonotype was seen many times. The CDR3 nucleotides read TGTGCCAGCAGTCTCCAACGGGAGGTTGAAGCTTTCTTT. It specifies CASSLQREVEAFF. The chain uses TRBV27 and TRBJ1-1; no reliable D call. This CDR3 comprises 13 residues. V lost 5 bases, J lost 7 bases, and 14 bases lay in between. CDR1 MNHEY and CDR2 SMNVEV come from the germline V gene (reference sequence).

The chain links TRBV5-1 to TRBJ2-4; 11 bases map to TRBD2. The CDR3 totals 17 residues. Germline CDR1 and CDR2: SGHRS and YFSETQ. The J segment lost 5 bases and the V segment lost 1 base, leaving 8 bases of the junction unmatched. The DNA of the CDR3 is TGCGCCAGCAGCTTGAGTAGCGGGAGGGCCCTTCAAAACATTCAGTACTTC. Translated: CASSLSSGRALQNIQYF.

This clonotype was observed at least ten times. This chain uses TRBV12-3 or TRBV12-4 with TRBJ2-2; 7 bases fit TRBD2. Trimming removed 5 bases from V and 1 base from J; junction bases left unmatched: 4. CDR3 length equals 15 residues. The CDR3 DNA is TGTGCCAGCAGTCCCAGCGGGGTGAACACCGGGGAGCTGTTTTTT. This encodes CASSPSGVNTGELFF.

At least ten counts were recorded for this clonotype. The chain has TRBV12-3 or TRBV12-4 and TRBJ2-3, with 15 positions matching TRBD2. Losses at the gene ends were 6 bases for V and 9 bases for J; bases not matched to a gene: 4. The CDR3 runs 14 residues. Here the CDR3 DNA reads TGTGCCAGCAGCGGACTAGCGGGAGGGCGAACGCAGTATTTT. Protein product: CASSGLAGGRTQYF.

This clonotype was seen at least ten times. The rearrangement joins TRBV5-1 to TRBJ1-1, with D uncertain. Per germline, CDR1 SGHRS and CDR2 YFSETQ. Trimming took off 0 bases at V and 1 base at J, with 10 bases between the two ends. The length of the CDR3 is 15 residues. The CDR3, as DNA: TGCGCCAGCAGCTTGGCCGTAGCGGGGAACACTGAAGCTTTCTTT. This translates into CASSLAVAGNTEAFF.

This clonotype came up many times. The gene calls are TRBV5-6 and TRBJ2-1; 12 positions match TRBD2. The germline CDR1 and CDR2 sequences are SGHDT and YYEEEE. Trimming cost V 4 bases and J 6 bases; bases outside gene matches: 11. There are 17 residues in the CDR3. The CDR3 sequence: CASSRRSSGRAINEQFF. The CDR3 bases are TGTGCCAGCAGCCGAAGGTCTAGCGGGAGGGCCATCAATGAGCAGTTCTTC.

This clonotype was detected only a few times. The junction departs from the called germline gene at one end, perhaps through a read error. The rearrangement uses TRBV6-1 and TRBJ2-7; D is perhaps TRBD2 (6 bases). The CDR3 totals 14 residues. CDR1 and CDR2 (germline): MNHNS, SASEGT. CDR3 sequence reads: CASSEGEERAEPTF. The DNA of the CDR3 is TGTGCCAGCAGTGAAGGGGAGGAGCGGGCGGAACCCACCTTC.

In its sample, this clonotype was seen many times. The CDR3 here is CASSFSGGSDTQYF. CDR3 in DNA: TGCGCCAGCAGCTTTAGCGGGGGGTCAGATACGCAGTATTTT. The V call is TRBV5-1, the J call TRBJ2-3, with 10 bases matching TRBD2. Looked up from germline, CDR1 is SGHRS and CDR2 is YFSETQ. J gave up 4 bases and V 2 bases, and 1 base lay outside the gene matches. The CDR3 extends over 14 amino acids.

The sample holds many counts of this clonotype. The chain joins TRBV20-1 to TRBJ2-1, with a possible D match to TRBD1 (5 bases). V lost 5 bases to trimming and J lost 10 bases, with 12 bases between them. From germline, CDR1 is DFQATT and CDR2 SNEGSKA (reference sequence). The CDR3 covers 11 residues. The CDR3 nucleotides read TGCAGTGCTCAAAGGGGTAACGAGCAGTTCTTC. It codes for CSAQRGNEQFF.

With regard to this clonotype: It may be a read error: a sequence one base away is much more abundant. The chain combines TRBV7-2 with TRBJ1-6, with a possible D match to TRBD1 (5 bases). The length of the CDR3 is 15 residues. The ends were cut back, 5 bases at V and 9 bases at J, with 17 bases in the middle. Germline-derived CDR1 and CDR2 are SGHTA and FQGNSA. CDR3 DNA: TGTGCCAGCAGCCCAGGGCCAGGATGGGGTTCACCCCTCCACTTT. The encoded protein is CASSPGPGWGSPLHF.

This clonotype was counted at least ten times. J is TRBJ2-1 and V is TRBV20-1, with TRBD2 identical over 7 bases. The CDR3 extends over 12 amino acids. J gave up 8 bases and V 6 bases, and 7 bases lay outside the gene matches. The germline CDR1 and CDR2 sequences are DFQATT and SNEGSKA (reference sequence). The DNA of the CDR3 is TGCAGTGCCCGGTCACTAGCGCATGAGCAGTTCTTC. Amino acid sequence: CSARSLAHEQFF.

This clonotype was counted at least ten times. This rearrangement joins TRBV12-3 or TRBV12-4 to TRBJ2-7, with 11 bases matching TRBD1. V was pared by 6 bases and J by 4 bases, with 8 bases of the junction left unmatched. CDR3 size: 15 residues. The CDR3: CASSLRTGGRYEQYF. The DNA for the CDR3 is TGTGCCAGCAGCCTAAGGACAGGGGGCAGATACGAGCAGTACTTC.

This clonotype has ten or more counts. This chain joins TRBV7-9 and TRBJ2-1, with D possibly matching TRBD1 (6 bases). Germline V CDR1 and CDR2: SEHNR, FQNEAQ (reference sequence). The CDR3 contains 12 residues. The V end lost 5 bases, the J end lost 10 bases, and 12 bases lay between the germline ends. The DNA of the CDR3 is TGTGCCAGCAGCCTAAACAGGGACGAGCAGTTCTTC. It codes for CASSLNRDEQFF.

This clonotype occurred many times. The chain carries TRBV28 and TRBJ2-1; D remains ambiguous. The germline CDR1 and CDR2 sequences are MDHEN and SYDVKM. The CDR3 runs 11 residues. Trimming stripped 10 bases from V and 9 bases from J, with 13 bases between. The CDR3 loop is CATFSRLEQFF. The CDR3 region has the DNA TGTGCCACCTTTTCTAGGCTTGAGCAGTTCTTC.

This clonotype was picked up many times. This chain connects TRBV27 to TRBJ2-1; the D is unclear. Germline V CDR1 and CDR2: MNHEY, SMNVEV (reference sequence). The V end was cut by 0 bases, the J end by 8 bases, with 8 bases between. The CDR3 covers 13 residues. CDR3 loop: CASSLSKAHEQFF. DNA for the CDR3: TGTGCCAGCAGTTTATCGAAAGCGCATGAGCAGTTCTTC.